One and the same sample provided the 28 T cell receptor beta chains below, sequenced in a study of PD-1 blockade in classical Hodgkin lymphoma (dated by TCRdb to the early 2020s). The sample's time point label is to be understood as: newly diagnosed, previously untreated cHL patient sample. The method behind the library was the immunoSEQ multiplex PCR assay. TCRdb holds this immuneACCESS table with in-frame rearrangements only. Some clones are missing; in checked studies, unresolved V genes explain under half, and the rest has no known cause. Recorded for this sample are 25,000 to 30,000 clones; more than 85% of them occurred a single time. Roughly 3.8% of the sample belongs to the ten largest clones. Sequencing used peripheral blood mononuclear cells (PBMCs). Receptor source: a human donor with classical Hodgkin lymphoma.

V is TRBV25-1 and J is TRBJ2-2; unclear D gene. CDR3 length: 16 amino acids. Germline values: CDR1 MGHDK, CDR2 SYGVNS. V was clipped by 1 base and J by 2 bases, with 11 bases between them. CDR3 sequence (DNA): TGTGCCAGCAGTGAATTTCCGACCGCTAACACCGGGGAGCTGTTTTTT. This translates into CASSEFPTANTGELFF.

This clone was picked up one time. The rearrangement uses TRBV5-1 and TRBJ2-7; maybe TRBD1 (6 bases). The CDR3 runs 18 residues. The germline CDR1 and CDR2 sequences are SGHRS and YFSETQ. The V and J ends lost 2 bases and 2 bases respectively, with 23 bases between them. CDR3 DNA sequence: TGCGCCAGCAGCTTAGAAGGACAGCCACATCTTTGGGCCTACGAGCAGTACTTC. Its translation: CASSLEGQPHLWAYEQYF.

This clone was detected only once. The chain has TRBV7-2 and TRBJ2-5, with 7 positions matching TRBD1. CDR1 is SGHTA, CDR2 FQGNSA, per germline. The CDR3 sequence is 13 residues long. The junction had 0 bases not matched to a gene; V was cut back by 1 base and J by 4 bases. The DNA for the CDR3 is TGTGCCAGCAGCTTAGGGACAGGAGAGACCCAGTACTTC. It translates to CASSLGTGETQYF.

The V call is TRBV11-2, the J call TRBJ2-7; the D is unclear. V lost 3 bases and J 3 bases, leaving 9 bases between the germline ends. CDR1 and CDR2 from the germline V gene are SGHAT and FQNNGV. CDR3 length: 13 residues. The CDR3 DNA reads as TGTGCCAGCAGCTTGACGAGCTACTACGAGCAGTACTTC. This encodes CASSLTSYYEQYF.

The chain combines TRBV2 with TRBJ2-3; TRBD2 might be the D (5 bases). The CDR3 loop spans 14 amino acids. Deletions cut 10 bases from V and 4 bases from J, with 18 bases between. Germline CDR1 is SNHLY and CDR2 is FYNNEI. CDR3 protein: CATAGGLLADTQYF. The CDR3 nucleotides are TGTGCCACCGCCGGAGGTTTGCTCGCAGATACGCAGTATTTT.

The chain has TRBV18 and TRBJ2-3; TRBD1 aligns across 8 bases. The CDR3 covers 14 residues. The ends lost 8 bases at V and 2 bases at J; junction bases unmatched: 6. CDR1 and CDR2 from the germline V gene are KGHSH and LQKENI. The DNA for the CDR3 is TGTGCCAGCGGGTGGGACAGGCACACAGATACGCAGTATTTT. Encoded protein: CASGWDRHTDTQYF.

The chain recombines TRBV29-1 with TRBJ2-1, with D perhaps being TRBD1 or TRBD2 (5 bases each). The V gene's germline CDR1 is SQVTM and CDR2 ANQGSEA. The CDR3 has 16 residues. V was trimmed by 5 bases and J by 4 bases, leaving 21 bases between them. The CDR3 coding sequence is TGCAGCGTTAAGGCAGGTTGGGGGTCAAAATACAATGAGCAGTTCTTC. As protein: CSVKAGWGSKYNEQFF.

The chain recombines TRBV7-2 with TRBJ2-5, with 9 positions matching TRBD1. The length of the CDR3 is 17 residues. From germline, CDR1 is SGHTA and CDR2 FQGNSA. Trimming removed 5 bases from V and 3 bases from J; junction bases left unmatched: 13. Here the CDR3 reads CASSKSPTGQGKETQYF. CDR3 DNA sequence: TGTGCCAGCAGCAAGAGCCCTACGGGACAGGGTAAAGAGACCCAGTACTTC.

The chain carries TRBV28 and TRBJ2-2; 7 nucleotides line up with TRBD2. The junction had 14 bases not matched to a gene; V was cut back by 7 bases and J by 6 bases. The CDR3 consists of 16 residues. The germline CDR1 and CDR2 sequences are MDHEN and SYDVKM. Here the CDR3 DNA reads TGTGCCAGCACCCCCGGTCGGCGGGAGTTCCCCGGGGAGCTGTTTTTT. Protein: CASTPGRREFPGELFF. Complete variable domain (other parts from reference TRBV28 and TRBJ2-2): DVKVTQSSRYLVKRTGEKVFLECVQDMDHENMFWYRQDPGLGLRLIYFSYDVKMKEKGDIPEGYSVSREKKERFSLILESASTNQTSMYLCASTPGRREFPGELFFGEGSRLTVL.

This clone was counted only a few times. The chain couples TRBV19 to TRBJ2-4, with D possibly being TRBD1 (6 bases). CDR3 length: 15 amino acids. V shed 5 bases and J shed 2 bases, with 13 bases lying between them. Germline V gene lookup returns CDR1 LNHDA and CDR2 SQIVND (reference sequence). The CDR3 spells CASSLDRLSKNIQYF. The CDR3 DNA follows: TGTGCCAGTAGTCTTGACAGGCTTTCCAAAAACATTCAGTACTTC. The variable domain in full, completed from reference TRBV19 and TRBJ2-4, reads DGGITQSPKYLFRKEGQNVTLSCEQNLNHDAMYWYRQDPGQGLRLIYYSQIVNDFQKGDIAEGYSVSREKKESFPLTVTSAQKNPTAFYLCASSLDRLSKNIQYFGAGTRLSVL.

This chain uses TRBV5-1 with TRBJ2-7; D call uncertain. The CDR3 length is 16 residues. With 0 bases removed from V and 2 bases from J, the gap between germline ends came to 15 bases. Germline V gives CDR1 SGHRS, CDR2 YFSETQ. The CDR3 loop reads CASSLGVSVSTYEQYF. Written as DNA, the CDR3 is TGCGCCAGCAGCTTGGGCGTTTCGGTGTCCACCTACGAGCAGTACTTC.

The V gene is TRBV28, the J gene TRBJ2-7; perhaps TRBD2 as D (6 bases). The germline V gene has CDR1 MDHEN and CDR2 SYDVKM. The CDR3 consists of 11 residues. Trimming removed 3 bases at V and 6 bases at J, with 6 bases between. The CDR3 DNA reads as TGTGCCAGCAGTTTCGGGGGCGAGCAGTACTTC. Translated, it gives CASSFGGEQYF.

The CDR3 loop is CASSIVPLGEAQYF. As DNA, the CDR3 is TGTGCCAGTAGTATAGTCCCGCTGGGGGAGGCCCAGTACTTC. V usage is TRBV19 and J usage is TRBJ2-5; TRBD2 is a possible D gene (6 bases). The germline V gene encodes CDR1 LNHDA and CDR2 SQIVND (reference sequence). CDR3 length: 14 residues. V dropped 1 base and J dropped 9 bases, with 15 bases sitting between them.

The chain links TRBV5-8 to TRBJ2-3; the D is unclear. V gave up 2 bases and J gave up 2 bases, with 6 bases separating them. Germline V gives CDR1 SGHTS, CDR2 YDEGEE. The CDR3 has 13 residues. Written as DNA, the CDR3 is TGTGCCAGCAGCTTACGGATCACAGATACGCAGTATTTT. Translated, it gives CASSLRITDTQYF.

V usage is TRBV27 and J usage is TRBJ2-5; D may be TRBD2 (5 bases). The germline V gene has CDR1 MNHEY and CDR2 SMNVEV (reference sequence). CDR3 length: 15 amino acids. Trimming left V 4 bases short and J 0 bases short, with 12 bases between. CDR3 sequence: CASSWVGEYQETQYF. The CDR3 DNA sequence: TGTGCCAGCAGTTGGGTTGGGGAGTACCAAGAGACCCAGTACTTC.

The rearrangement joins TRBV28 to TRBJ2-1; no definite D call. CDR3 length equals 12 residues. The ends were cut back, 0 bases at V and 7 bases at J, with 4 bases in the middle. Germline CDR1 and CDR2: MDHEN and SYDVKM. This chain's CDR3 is CASSLWGNEQFF. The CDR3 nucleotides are TGTGCCAGCAGTTTATGGGGGAATGAGCAGTTCTTC.

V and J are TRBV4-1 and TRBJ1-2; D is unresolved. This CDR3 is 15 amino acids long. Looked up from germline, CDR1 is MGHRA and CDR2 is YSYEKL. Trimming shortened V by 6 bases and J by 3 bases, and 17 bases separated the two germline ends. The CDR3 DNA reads TGCGCCAGCAGGCAAAGTCATATAGCCGACTATGGCTACACCTTC. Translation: CASRQSHIADYGYTF.

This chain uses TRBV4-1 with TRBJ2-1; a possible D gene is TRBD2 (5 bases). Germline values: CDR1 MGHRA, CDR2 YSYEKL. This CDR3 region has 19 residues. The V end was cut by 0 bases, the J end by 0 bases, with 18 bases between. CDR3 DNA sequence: TGCGCCAGCAGCCAAGAAGGCGGGTGGCGGAGCAGCTCCTACAATGAGCAGTTCTTC. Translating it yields CASSQEGGWRSSSYNEQFF.

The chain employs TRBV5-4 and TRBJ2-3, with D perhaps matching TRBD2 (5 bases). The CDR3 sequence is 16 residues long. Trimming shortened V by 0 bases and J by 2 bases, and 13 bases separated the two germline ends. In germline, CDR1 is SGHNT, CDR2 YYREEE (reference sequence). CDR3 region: CASSLGLASSTDTQYF. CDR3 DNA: TGTGCCAGCAGCTTGGGTCTAGCCTCCTCCACAGATACGCAGTATTTT. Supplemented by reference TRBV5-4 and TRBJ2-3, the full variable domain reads ETGVTQSPTHLIKTRGQQVTLRCSSQSGHNTVSWYQQALGQGPQFIFQYYREEENGRGNFPPRFSGLQFPNYSSELNVNALELDDSALYLCASSLGLASSTDTQYFGPGTRLTVL.

CDR3: CASSQGDVLGETQYF. The CDR3 DNA follows: TGTGCCAGCAGCCAGGGAGACGTATTAGGAGAGACCCAGTACTTC. The rearrangement links TRBV7-2 to TRBJ2-5; D could derive from TRBD1 or TRBD2 (5 bases each). Trimming cost V 5 bases and J 4 bases, with 17 bases left between them. CDR3 length equals 15 residues. CDR1 and CDR2 from the germline V gene are SGHTA and FQGNSA.

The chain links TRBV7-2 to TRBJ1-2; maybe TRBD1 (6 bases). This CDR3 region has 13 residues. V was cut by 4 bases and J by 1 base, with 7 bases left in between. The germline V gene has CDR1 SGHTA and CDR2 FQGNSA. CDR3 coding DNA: TGTGCCAGCAGCTCAGGGGTTAACTATGGCTACACCTTC. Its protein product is CASSSGVNYGYTF.

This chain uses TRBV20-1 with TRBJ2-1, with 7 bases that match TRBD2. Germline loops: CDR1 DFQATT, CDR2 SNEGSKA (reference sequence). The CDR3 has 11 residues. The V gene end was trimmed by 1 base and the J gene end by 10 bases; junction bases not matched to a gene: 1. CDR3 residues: CSARVSGEQFF. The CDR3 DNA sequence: TGCAGTGCTAGAGTTAGCGGGGAGCAGTTCTTC.

The CDR3, as DNA: TGTGCCAGCAGCTCTGGGATCACCGGGGAGCTGTTTTTT. It encodes CASSSGITGELFF. J is TRBJ2-2 and V is TRBV2; D uncertain. Germline V lookup: CDR1 SNHLY, CDR2 FYNNEI. Trimming removed 6 bases at V and 4 bases at J, with 9 bases between. This CDR3 contains 13 residues.

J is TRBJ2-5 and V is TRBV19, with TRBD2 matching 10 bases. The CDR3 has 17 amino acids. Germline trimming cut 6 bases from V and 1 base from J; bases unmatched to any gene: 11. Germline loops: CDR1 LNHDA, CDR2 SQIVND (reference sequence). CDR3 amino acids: CASSPRSGRVGQETQYF. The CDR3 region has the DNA TGTGCCAGTAGCCCTCGAAGCGGGAGGGTGGGCCAAGAGACCCAGTACTTC.

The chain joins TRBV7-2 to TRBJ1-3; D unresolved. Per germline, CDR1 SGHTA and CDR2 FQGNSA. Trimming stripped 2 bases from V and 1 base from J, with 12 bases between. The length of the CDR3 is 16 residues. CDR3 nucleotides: TGTGCCAGCAGCTTAAGAATTGCGGTGTCTGGAAACACCATATATTTT. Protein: CASSLRIAVSGNTIYF.

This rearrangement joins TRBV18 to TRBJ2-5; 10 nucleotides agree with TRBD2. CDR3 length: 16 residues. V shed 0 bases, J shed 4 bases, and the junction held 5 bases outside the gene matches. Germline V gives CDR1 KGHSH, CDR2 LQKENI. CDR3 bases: TGTGCCAGCTCACCACCGAGCGGGAGGGCCGGAGAGACCCAGTACTTC. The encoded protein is CASSPPSGRAGETQYF.

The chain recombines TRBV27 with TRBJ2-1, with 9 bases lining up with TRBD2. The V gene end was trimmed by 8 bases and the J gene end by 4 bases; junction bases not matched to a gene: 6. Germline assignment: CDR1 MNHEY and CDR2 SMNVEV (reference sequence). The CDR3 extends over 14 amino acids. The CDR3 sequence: CASRAGGAYNEQFF. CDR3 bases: TGTGCCAGCCGGGCGGGAGGGGCTTACAATGAGCAGTTCTTC.

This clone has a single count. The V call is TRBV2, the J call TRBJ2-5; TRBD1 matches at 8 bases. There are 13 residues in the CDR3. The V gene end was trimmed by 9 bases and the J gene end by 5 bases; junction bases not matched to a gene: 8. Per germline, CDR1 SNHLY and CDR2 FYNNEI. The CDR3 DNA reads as TGTGCCAGTGTCCGGGACAGGAGGGAGACCCAGTACTTC. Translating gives CASVRDRRETQYF.